The clone carrying this T cell receptor (beta chain) occurred many times. The antigen is unknown. The CDR3 has 13 residues. Germline CDR1 is MNHEY and CDR2 is SVGAGI. Trimming removed 6 bases from V and 6 bases from J, with 15 bases in between. Full-length variable regions came from constant-region reverse primers plus semi-nested Nested Universal Primer A PCR. Each CDR3 protein is one row after TCRdb ran MiXCR on the 5' RACE reads. The sample lists about 54,000 distinct CDR3 sequences; more than 15% were seen once. Notes on the study in general: Tumor memory CD4+ T cell TCR gene usage was found to cluster with blood and lymph node memory CD4+ cells and with lymph node naive CD4+ cells.

Specimen: naive CD4+ T cells sorted from blood. Subset denoted: naive CD4+ T cells, CD4+CD45RA+CD25-. The rearrangement uses TRBV6-5 and TRBJ2-7, with D maybe TRBD1 (6 bases). The clonotype was recovered from a female donor with breast cancer. CDR3 nucleotides: TGTGCCAGCAGCCTCGGGACAAGCGGCGAGCAGTACTTC. Its translation is CASSLGTSGEQYF.